This is a list of T cell receptor beta chains from one sample in a study of T cell repertoires in cytomegalovirus infection. TCRdb re-analysed the reads in MiXCR, keeping a single row per CDR3 protein. Among roughly 500,000 distinct CDR3 sequences, roughly 46% were seen once, and the ten largest hold about 39%. These receptors' antigens are unknown. Sequencing was performed on cultured PBMCs, taken from culture after CMV antigen stimulation. These TCRs come from a human donor in good health (CMV status not recorded). Some clones in this sample may be carry-over from other donors' samples. Each CDR3 is given with its conserved first and last residue. D genes are given only for firm matches. A row's size may be missing; if present it is once, few, many or a size class.

j_gene,v_gene,d_gene,abundance,CDR3nt,CDR3aa
TRBJ1-3,TRBV2,NA,NA,TGTGCCAGCAGTGAAGTGGCAGGGGGAAACACCATATATTTT,CASSEVAGGNTIYF
TRBJ2-1,TRBV19,TRBD2,few,TGTGCCAGTAGTATGGGCCCTGGCGGGAGCTCCTACAATGAGCAGTTCTTC,CASSMGPGGSSYNEQFF
TRBJ2-3,TRBV7-2,NA,few,TGTGCCAGCAGCCCTCTCGTGGGCCCAGATACGCAGTATTTT,CASSPLVGPDTQYF
TRBJ2-7,TRBV4-3,TRBD1,few,TGCGCCAGCAGCCAGGGCCGGACAGGGGCCTCCGAGCAGTACTTC,CASSQGRTGASEQYF
TRBJ2-2,TRBV7-6,NA,NA,TGTGCCAGCAGCCGGGCGCGTAGGACCGGGGAGCTGTTTTTT,CASSRARRTGELFF
TRBJ2-7,TRBV7-2,NA,NA,TGTGCCAGCAGCTCTTCGTCCGGGGGCTACGAGCAGTACTTC,CASSSSSGGYEQYF
TRBJ2-5,TRBV7-2,TRBD1,NA,TGTGCCAGCAGCTTGTCAGGGGGCGAGCGTCGAGAGACCCAGTACTTC,CASSLSGGERRETQYF
TRBJ2-7,TRBV4-1,NA,NA,TGCGCCAGCAGCCTTCCGGGCCAGCACCAGGTCGAGCAGTACTTC,CASSLPGQHQVEQYF
TRBJ2-2,TRBV7-2,TRBD2,few,TGTGCCAGCAGCTTATCGGTAGCGGGGGGTCTCAGCACCGGGGAGCTGTTTTTT,CASSLSVAGGLSTGELFF
TRBJ2-7,TRBV28,NA,NA,TGTGCCAGCAGTTTAAGCAGGGCCGAGCAGTACTTC,CASSLSRAEQYF
TRBJ1-3,TRBV12-3/TRBV12-4,NA,few,TGTGCCAGCAGTAGACATACTGGAAACACCATATATTTT,CASSRHTGNTIYF
TRBJ1-1,TRBV12-3/TRBV12-4,TRBD1,few,TGTGCCAGCAGTTTGGTACAGGGGGATTCTGAAGCTTTCTTT,CASSLVQGDSEAFF
TRBJ1-2,TRBV7-2,NA,many,TGTGCCAGCAGCTCCCCAGGGAGTGGCTACACCTTC,CASSSPGSGYTF
TRBJ2-3,TRBV19,NA,NA,TGTGCCACCTCAGTTGCCGATACGCAGTATTTT,CATSVADTQYF
TRBJ1-6,TRBV4-3,NA,NA,TGCGCCAGCAGCCTATGGAAGGGGAATTCACCCCTCCACTTT,CASSLWKGNSPLHF
TRBJ2-3,TRBV7-6,NA,NA,TGTGCCAGCAGCTTACAAGTGGCGGAGACCTACACAGATACGCAGTATTTT,CASSLQVAETYTDTQYF
TRBJ2-4,TRBV7-2,TRBD2,NA,TGTGCCAGCAGCCGCCTATGGGTAGCGGGGGAGGTAAAGTACTTC,CASSRLWVAGEVKYF
TRBJ1-4,TRBV19,NA,NA,TGTGCCAGTACTCCAAACGCGGGAAGAAAGGAAAAACTGTTTTTT,CASTPNAGRKEKLFF
TRBJ2-6,TRBV2,NA,few,TGTGCCAGCAAAGTGACGGGGGTCTCTGGGGCCAACGTCCTGACTTTC,CASKVTGVSGANVLTF
TRBJ2-3,TRBV7-2,TRBD2,NA,TGTGCCAGCAGCTTTCTTGTAGCGGGCCCAGCAAGGGAAGATACGCAGTATTTT,CASSFLVAGPAREDTQYF
TRBJ2-1,TRBV6-4,NA,NA,TGTGCCAGCAGTGACTCTGTGGGAGCCTCCTACAATGAGCAGTTCTTC,CASSDSVGASYNEQFF
TRBJ2-7,TRBV7-8,NA,NA,TGTGCCAGCAGCCCCCAGGGTCGCGAGCAGTACTTC,CASSPQGREQYF
TRBJ1-2,TRBV7-4,NA,NA,TGTGCCAGCAGCTTAATGCAGGACGATGGCTACACCTTC,CASSLMQDDGYTF
TRBJ2-1,TRBV4-1,NA,few,TGCGCCAGCAGCCTTTGGGGCCATAGCTCCTACAATGAGCAGTTCTTC,CASSLWGHSSYNEQFF